This T cell receptor beta chain originates from a study of cytomegalovirus exposure and HLA in healthy donors. The study ran its PCR with 60 Vbeta and 13 Jbeta primers. Produced via immunoSEQ multiplex PCR; TCRdb's table is partial and in-frame only. The sample lists under 130,000 clones, around 72% occurring once. Germline loops: CDR1 LGHNA, CDR2 YSLEER. V lost 4 bases, J lost 0 bases, and 12 bases lay in between. CDR3 length: 15 amino acids. The chain uses TRBV4-3 and TRBJ1-2, with a weak D call TRBD1 (6 bases). The origin of this receptor is a man aged 25-40 years in good health and CMV-seronegative. Sequencing used PBMCs. CDR3 residues: CASSPQQGSNYGYTF. In DNA form, the CDR3 reads TGCGCCAGCAGCCCACAACAGGGATCTAACTATGGCTACACCTTC.